Listed below are T cell receptor beta chains from one sample, sequenced in a study of Graves' ophthalmopathy and Graves' hyperthyroidism. MiXCR was run by TCRdb on the multiplex PCR reads, yielding one entry per CDR3 protein. The sample has 400,000 or so distinct CDR3 sequences; about a sixth are singletons. Sequencing was done on a sample of peripheral blood. The source is an adult woman with stable Graves' hyperthyroidism. CDR3s include the opening cysteine and the closing phenylalanine or tryptophan. A D gene is named only where the DNA matches it firmly. Where a row states a size, it is once, few, many or the class of an expanded clone; other rows omit it.

clone_size: .; d_call: TRBD1; v_call: TRBV9; j_call: TRBJ2-7; cdr3_aa: CVSLDREDSYEQYF; cdr3_nt: TGTGTCAGCTTGGACAGGGAAGACTCCTACGAGCAGTACTTC
clone_size: many; d_call: .; v_call: TRBV6-5; j_call: TRBJ2-7; cdr3_aa: CASSYGTTGYEQYF; cdr3_nt: TGTGCCAGCAGTTATGGGACAACGGGCTACGAGCAGTACTTC
clone_size: many; d_call: .; v_call: TRBV10-3; j_call: TRBJ1-2; cdr3_aa: CAISESPGASSYGYTF; cdr3_nt: TGTGCCATCAGTGAGTCACCAGGGGCATCGAGCTATGGCTACACCTTC
clone_size: many; d_call: .; v_call: TRBV12-3/TRBV12-4; j_call: TRBJ1-1; cdr3_aa: CASSLSQTNTEAFF; cdr3_nt: TGTGCCAGCAGTTTGTCCCAGACAAACACTGAAGCTTTCTTT
clone_size: many; d_call: TRBD2; v_call: TRBV7-3; j_call: TRBJ2-5; cdr3_aa: CASSLVASGKETQYF; cdr3_nt: TGTGCCAGCAGCTTAGTCGCTAGCGGGAAAGAGACCCAGTACTTC
clone_size: many; d_call: TRBD1; v_call: TRBV12-3/TRBV12-4; j_call: TRBJ1-5; cdr3_aa: CASSPREGASQPQHF; cdr3_nt: TGTGCCAGCAGCCCCCGGGAGGGGGCTTCTCAGCCCCAGCATTTT
clone_size: .; d_call: TRBD1; v_call: TRBV7-3; j_call: TRBJ2-6; cdr3_aa: CASSFRPGGSSGANVLTF; cdr3_nt: TGTGCCAGCAGCTTCCGGCCAGGGGGCTCCTCTGGGGCCAACGTCCTGACTTTC
clone_size: many; d_call: .; v_call: TRBV28; j_call: TRBJ2-5; cdr3_aa: CASRTGTVQETQYF; cdr3_nt: TGTGCCAGCAGAACCGGGACTGTACAAGAGACCCAGTACTTC
clone_size: .; d_call: .; v_call: TRBV4-1; j_call: TRBJ2-5; cdr3_aa: CASSQDQWGHRYF; cdr3_nt: TGCGCCAGCAGCCAAGATCAGTGGGGACACCGGTACTTC
clone_size: many; d_call: TRBD1; v_call: TRBV20-1; j_call: TRBJ1-6; cdr3_aa: CSASPPQGAQNSPLHF; cdr3_nt: TGCAGTGCTAGCCCCCCCCAGGGGGCGCAGAATTCACCCCTCCACTTT
clone_size: many; d_call: .; v_call: TRBV29-1; j_call: TRBJ1-3; cdr3_aa: CSGLGNSGNTIYF; cdr3_nt: TGCAGCGGACTTGGAAACTCTGGAAACACCATATATTTT
clone_size: few; d_call: TRBD1; v_call: TRBV5-1; j_call: TRBJ1-6; cdr3_aa: CASSPIILTDRGKSPLHF; cdr3_nt: TGCGCCAGCAGCCCAATCATACTCACCGACAGGGGGAAATCACCCCTCCACTTT
clone_size: many; d_call: .; v_call: TRBV13; j_call: TRBJ1-1; cdr3_aa: CASSPQGHTEAFF; cdr3_nt: TGTGCCAGCAGTCCTCAGGGCCATACTGAAGCTTTCTTT
clone_size: few; d_call: .; v_call: TRBV28; j_call: TRBJ2-7; cdr3_aa: CASRIQGEGYEQYF; cdr3_nt: TGTGCCAGCAGGATCCAGGGAGAGGGGTACGAGCAGTACTTC
clone_size: many; d_call: TRBD1; v_call: TRBV6-1; j_call: TRBJ2-5; cdr3_aa: CASSGPGQGATETQYF; cdr3_nt: TGTGCCAGCAGTGGACCGGGACAGGGGGCTACGGAGACCCAGTACTTC
clone_size: many; d_call: .; v_call: TRBV28; j_call: TRBJ1-2; cdr3_aa: CASSYKTGGNYGYTF; cdr3_nt: TGTGCCAGCAGCTACAAGACTGGAGGAAACTATGGCTACACCTTC
clone_size: many; d_call: .; v_call: TRBV9; j_call: TRBJ2-5; cdr3_aa: CASSVLPGSAETQYF; cdr3_nt: TGTGCCAGCAGCGTATTACCCGGGAGCGCGGAGACCCAGTACTTC
clone_size: many; d_call: .; v_call: TRBV29-1; j_call: TRBJ1-1; cdr3_aa: CSVDLGGAFF; cdr3_nt: TGCAGCGTTGACCTAGGGGGAGCTTTCTTT
clone_size: .; d_call: .; v_call: TRBV29-1; j_call: TRBJ2-7; cdr3_aa: CSGSHEQYF; cdr3_nt: TGCAGCGGGAGCCACGAGCAGTACTTC
clone_size: few; d_call: TRBD2; v_call: TRBV24-1; j_call: TRBJ2-7; cdr3_aa: CATSDRTSIGERERHEQYF; cdr3_nt: TGTGCCACCAGTGACCGCACTAGTATAGGCGAGCGGGAGCGGCACGAGCAGTACTTC
clone_size: many; d_call: TRBD2; v_call: TRBV20-1; j_call: TRBJ2-7; cdr3_aa: CSATSQREDRYEQYF; cdr3_nt: TGCAGTGCTACCTCCCAGCGGGAGGATCGGTACGAGCAGTACTTC
clone_size: many; d_call: .; v_call: TRBV20-1; j_call: TRBJ2-2; cdr3_aa: CSARAQGRTVANTGELFF; cdr3_nt: TGCAGTGCTAGAGCGCAGGGCAGGACAGTGGCGAACACCGGGGAGCTGTTTTTT
clone_size: few; d_call: .; v_call: TRBV6-1; j_call: TRBJ1-5; cdr3_aa: CASSEASIVNFGAQPQHF; cdr3_nt: TGTGCCAGCAGTGAAGCGTCTATCGTTAATTTTGGAGCTCAGCCCCAGCATTTT
clone_size: many; d_call: .; v_call: TRBV5-1; j_call: TRBJ1-1; cdr3_aa: CASSLGRTLSNTEAFF; cdr3_nt: TGCGCCAGCAGCTTGGGACGGACACTATCGAACACTGAAGCTTTCTTT
clone_size: many; d_call: .; v_call: TRBV27; j_call: TRBJ1-5; cdr3_aa: CASSLSRPGGYSNQPQHF; cdr3_nt: TGTGCCAGCAGTTTAAGCAGGCCCGGAGGTTATAGCAATCAGCCCCAGCATTTT
clone_size: many; d_call: TRBD1; v_call: TRBV27; j_call: TRBJ2-5; cdr3_aa: CASSGGTGGETQYF; cdr3_nt: TGTGCCAGCAGTGGGGGGACAGGGGGGGAGACCCAGTACTTC
clone_size: many; d_call: TRBD2; v_call: TRBV27; j_call: TRBJ2-5; cdr3_aa: CASGSTSGSVAQYF; cdr3_nt: TGTGCCAGCGGCTCGACTAGCGGGAGTGTGGCCCAGTACTTC
clone_size: many; d_call: .; v_call: TRBV6-1; j_call: TRBJ2-5; cdr3_aa: CASRSPTVLGTQYF; cdr3_nt: TGTGCCAGCAGATCACCGACCGTTCTAGGGACCCAGTACTTC
clone_size: many; d_call: .; v_call: TRBV28; j_call: TRBJ1-2; cdr3_aa: CASSLSWDGGGYTF; cdr3_nt: TGTGCCAGCAGTTTATCCTGGGACGGAGGCGGCTACACCTTC
clone_size: .; d_call: TRBD1; v_call: TRBV6-5; j_call: TRBJ1-1; cdr3_aa: CASSLSGQGSMNTEAFF; cdr3_nt: TGTGCCAGCAGTTTGTCCGGACAGGGGAGCATGAACACTGAAGCTTTCTTT
clone_size: many; d_call: .; v_call: TRBV6-1; j_call: TRBJ1-3; cdr3_aa: CASTSSGGDTIYF; cdr3_nt: TGTGCCAGCACCTCATCGGGGGGGGACACCATATATTTT
clone_size: many; d_call: .; v_call: TRBV18; j_call: TRBJ1-2; cdr3_aa: CASSPLGSYGYTF; cdr3_nt: TGTGCCAGCTCACCACTCGGGAGCTATGGCTACACCTTC
clone_size: many; d_call: .; v_call: TRBV6-5; j_call: TRBJ2-7; cdr3_aa: CASSYPGLTREQYF; cdr3_nt: TGTGCCAGCAGTTACCCGGGACTTACTCGAGAGCAGTACTTC
clone_size: .; d_call: TRBD2; v_call: TRBV6-4; j_call: TRBJ2-6; cdr3_aa: CASSDSRGDGANVLTF; cdr3_nt: TGTGCCAGCAGTGACTCCCGGGGGGACGGGGCCAACGTCCTGACTTTC
clone_size: many; d_call: .; v_call: TRBV29-1; j_call: TRBJ1-1; cdr3_aa: CSAGAEVRAEAFF; cdr3_nt: TGCAGCGCAGGGGCGGAGGTTAGGGCTGAAGCTTTCTTT
clone_size: many; d_call: TRBD1; v_call: TRBV28; j_call: TRBJ2-5; cdr3_aa: CASSLLGSGGKETQYF; cdr3_nt: TGTGCCAGCAGTTTATTGGGATCAGGGGGCAAAGAGACCCAGTACTTC
clone_size: many; d_call: TRBD1; v_call: TRBV6-5; j_call: TRBJ2-2; cdr3_aa: CASSPGQGIGGELFF; cdr3_nt: TGTGCCAGCAGTCCGGGACAGGGGATAGGCGGGGAGCTGTTTTTT
clone_size: .; d_call: TRBD1; v_call: TRBV5-6; j_call: TRBJ1-2; cdr3_aa: CASSTAPSGTGPWGGYTF; cdr3_nt: TGTGCCAGCAGCACAGCGCCATCCGGGACAGGCCCCTGGGGTGGCTACACCTTC
clone_size: .; d_call: .; v_call: TRBV5-1; j_call: TRBJ2-5; cdr3_aa: CASSSPDVQETQYF; cdr3_nt: TGCGCCAGCAGCTCCCCGGACGTACAAGAGACCCAGTACTTC
clone_size: many; d_call: TRBD1; v_call: TRBV9; j_call: TRBJ1-1; cdr3_aa: CASSVGMGQGTGTEAFF; cdr3_nt: TGTGCCAGCAGCGTAGGGATGGGACAGGGGACGGGGACTGAAGCTTTCTTT
clone_size: many; d_call: .; v_call: TRBV4-1; j_call: TRBJ2-7; cdr3_aa: CASSQLQYYEQYF; cdr3_nt: TGCGCCAGCAGCCAATTACAGTACTACGAGCAGTACTTC
clone_size: many; d_call: .; v_call: TRBV25-1; j_call: TRBJ1-1; cdr3_aa: CASSERAGSTEAFF; cdr3_nt: TGTGCCAGCAGTGAAAGGGCAGGGTCAACTGAAGCTTTCTTT
clone_size: few; d_call: .; v_call: TRBV18; j_call: TRBJ2-7; cdr3_aa: CASSLGTGKSGYEQYF; cdr3_nt: TGTGCCAGCTCACTAGGGACCGGAAAAAGCGGGTACGAGCAGTACTTC
clone_size: few; d_call: .; v_call: TRBV6-1; j_call: TRBJ1-2; cdr3_aa: CASRGTAREFLGYTF; cdr3_nt: TGTGCCAGCAGGGGAACCGCCAGGGAGTTTTTAGGCTACACCTTC
clone_size: many; d_call: .; v_call: TRBV6-1; j_call: TRBJ2-5; cdr3_aa: CASTRDGRQETRYF; cdr3_nt: TGTGCCAGCACCCGGGACGGCAGACAAGAGACCCGGTACTTC
clone_size: .; d_call: .; v_call: TRBV12-3/TRBV12-4; j_call: TRBJ2-2; cdr3_aa: CASRPTGGEGSGELFF; cdr3_nt: TGTGCCAGCAGGCCGACAGGAGGGGAGGGGTCCGGGGAGCTGTTTTTT
clone_size: .; d_call: .; v_call: TRBV12-3/TRBV12-4; j_call: TRBJ1-5; cdr3_aa: CASSNTIQPQHF; cdr3_nt: TGTGCCAGCAGCAATACGATTCAGCCCCAGCATTTT
clone_size: many; d_call: .; v_call: TRBV2; j_call: TRBJ2-7; cdr3_aa: CASTEFRAPYEQYF; cdr3_nt: TGTGCCAGCACCGAGTTTAGGGCACCTTACGAGCAGTACTTC